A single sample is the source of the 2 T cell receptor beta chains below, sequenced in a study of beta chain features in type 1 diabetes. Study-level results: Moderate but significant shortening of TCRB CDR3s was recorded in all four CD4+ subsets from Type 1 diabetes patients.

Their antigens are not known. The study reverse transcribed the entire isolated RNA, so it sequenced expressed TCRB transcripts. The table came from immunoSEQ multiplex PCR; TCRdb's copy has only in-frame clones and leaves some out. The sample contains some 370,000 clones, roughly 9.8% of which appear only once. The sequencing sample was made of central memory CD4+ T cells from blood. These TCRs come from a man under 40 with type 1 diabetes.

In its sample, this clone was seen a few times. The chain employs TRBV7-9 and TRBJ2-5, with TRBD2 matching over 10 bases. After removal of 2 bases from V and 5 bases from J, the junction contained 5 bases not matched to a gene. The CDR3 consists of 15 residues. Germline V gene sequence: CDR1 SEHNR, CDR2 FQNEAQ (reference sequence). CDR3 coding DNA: TGTGCCAGCAGCTTAATGGCTAGCGGGAGTGAGACCCAGTACTTC. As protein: CASSLMASGSETQYF.

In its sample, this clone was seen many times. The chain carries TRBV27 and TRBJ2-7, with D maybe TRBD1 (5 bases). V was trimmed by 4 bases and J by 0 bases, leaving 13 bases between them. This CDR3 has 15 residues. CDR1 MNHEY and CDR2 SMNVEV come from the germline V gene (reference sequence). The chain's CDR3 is CASSSEKGDSYEQYF. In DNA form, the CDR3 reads TGTGCCAGCAGTTCGGAAAAAGGGGACTCCTACGAGCAGTACTTC.